The 28 T cell receptor beta chains below were found in one sample sequenced in a study of CD8 T cells in ankylosing spondylitis. TCRdb re-called the 5' RACE reads with MiXCR, one entry per CDR3 protein. The sample has 200,000 to 250,000 distinct CDR3 sequences, 7.5% to 9.5% seen once. The sample consisted of blood, either unsorted or a sorted T cell fraction (not recorded which). These receptor sequences come from a female donor with ankylosing spondylitis or in good health (not recorded which).

This clonotype was seen ten or more times. The V call is TRBV5-1, the J call TRBJ2-2; 9 nucleotides match TRBD1. After removal of 4 bases from V and 4 bases from J, the junction contained 8 bases not matched to a gene. This CDR3 comprises 16 residues. Germline V gene sequence: CDR1 SGHRS, CDR2 YFSETQ. Here the CDR3 DNA reads TGCGCCAGCAGCCTTGGACAGGGGTACGGCACCGGGGAGCTGTTTTTT. This codes for CASSLGQGYGTGELFF.

V usage is TRBV7-2 and J usage is TRBJ1-1; tentative D call: TRBD1 (6 bases). CDR1 SGHTA and CDR2 FQGNSA come from the germline V gene. The CDR3 runs to 12 residues. V lost 6 bases, J lost 7 bases, and 12 bases lay in between. The CDR3 region is CASRQQGLEAFF. CDR3 DNA: TGTGCCAGCAGACAACAGGGCCTTGAAGCTTTCTTT.

This clonotype was detected ten times or more. The genes are TRBV4-3 and TRBJ2-7; 7 nucleotides match TRBD1. Germline V gene lookup returns CDR1 LGHNA and CDR2 YSLEER. V shed 6 bases, J shed 7 bases, and the junction held 9 bases outside the gene matches. This CDR3 has 13 amino acids. CDR3 in amino acids: CASRQTGTGEQYF. DNA of the CDR3: TGCGCCAGCAGACAGACAGGGACGGGAGAGCAGTACTTC.

This clonotype was counted ten times or more. This chain connects TRBV20-1 to TRBJ1-4; maybe TRBD1 (6 bases). V was pared by 1 base and J by 0 bases, with 12 bases between. The CDR3 covers 16 residues. Germline values: CDR1 DFQATT, CDR2 SNEGSKA (reference sequence). The CDR3 DNA sequence: TGCAGTGCTAGAGTGAGGGGGGGGACAACTAATGAAAAACTGTTTTTT. Protein: CSARVRGGTTNEKLFF.

This clonotype was recorded at least ten times. The rearrangement links TRBV18 to TRBJ1-5, with a possible D match to TRBD1 (5 bases). There are 16 residues in the CDR3. Trimming shortened V by 0 bases and J by 0 bases, and 9 bases separated the two germline ends. The germline gives CDR1 KGHSH, CDR2 LQKENI. CDR3 sequence reads: CASSPPSGGSNQPQHF. The CDR3 DNA follows: TGTGCCAGCTCACCACCGTCCGGGGGTAGCAATCAGCCCCAGCATTTT.

This clonotype was seen at least ten times. This chain uses TRBV20-1 with TRBJ2-1, with D hard to call. Per germline, CDR1 DFQATT and CDR2 SNEGSKA (reference sequence). This CDR3 is 14 amino acids long. V was cut by 0 bases and J by 1 base, with 7 bases left in between. CDR3 region: CSAREQWSYNEQFF. As DNA, the CDR3 is TGCAGTGCTAGAGAGCAGTGGTCCTACAATGAGCAGTTCTTC.

The table lists this clonotype with many counts. The chain recombines TRBV4-3 with TRBJ2-1; 8 bases are a match to TRBD2. The CDR3 runs to 15 residues. Trimming cost V 2 bases and J 1 base; bases outside gene matches: 1. The germline V gene encodes CDR1 LGHNA and CDR2 YSLEER. In nucleotides, the CDR3 is TGCGCCAGCAGCCAAAGCGGGGGATCCTACAATGAGCAGTTCTTC. Residues: CASSQSGGSYNEQFF.

This clonotype was picked up a small number of times. The chain links TRBV3-1 to TRBJ2-2, with a weak D call TRBD2 (6 bases). V lost 3 bases and J 4 bases, leaving 6 bases between the germline ends. The CDR3 covers 13 residues. From germline, CDR1 is LGHDT and CDR2 YNNKEL (reference sequence). The CDR3 DNA reads TGTGCCAGCAGCCAGACTAGCACCGGGGAGCTGTTTTTT. Protein product: CASSQTSTGELFF. The variable domain in full, completed from reference TRBV3-1 and TRBJ2-2, reads DTAVSQTPKYLVTQMGNDKSIKCEQNLGHDTMYWYKQDSKKFLKIMFSYNNKELIINETVPNRFSPKSPDKAHLNLHINSLELGDSAVYFCASSQTSTGELFFGEGSRLTVL.

This clonotype was seen many times. The chain carries TRBV20-1 and TRBJ1-1; D perhaps matches TRBD1 (5 bases). Germline V lookup: CDR1 DFQATT, CDR2 SNEGSKA (reference sequence). The CDR3 has 13 residues. CDR3 in amino acids: CSASKGSGTEAFF. Here the CDR3 DNA reads TGCAGCGCGTCTAAGGGGTCGGGAACTGAAGCTTTCTTT.

V usage is TRBV11-2 and J usage is TRBJ2-7, with D maybe TRBD2 (6 bases). Trimming left V 1 base short and J 6 bases short, with 10 bases between. The CDR3 spans 13 residues. Germline V gene lookup returns CDR1 SGHAT and CDR2 FQNNGV. CDR3 amino acids: CASSLGRVGEQYF. The CDR3, as DNA: TGTGCCAGCAGCTTAGGGAGGGTGGGCGAGCAGTACTTC.

There are a few counts of this clonotype. The chain combines TRBV6-5 with TRBJ1-2; 7 bases are shared with TRBD1. CDR1 is MNHEY, CDR2 SVGAGI, per germline. After removal of 0 bases from V and 4 bases from J, the junction contained 2 bases not matched to a gene. This CDR3 is built from 14 residues. DNA for the CDR3: TGTGCCAGCAGTTACTCCCGGGACAGCTATGGCTACACCTTC. Its protein is CASSYSRDSYGYTF.

This clonotype has at least ten counts. The CDR3 nucleotides read TGTGCCAGCTCACCAGGACAGGGGGCCGAAGCTTTCTTT. It translates to CASSPGQGAEAFF. V usage is TRBV18 and J usage is TRBJ1-1; TRBD1 matches at 11 bases. V trimming: 2 bases; J trimming: 8 bases; junction bases outside the gene matches: 1. The germline gives CDR1 KGHSH, CDR2 LQKENI. CDR3 length: 13 residues.

This clonotype appeared many times. V is TRBV6-1 and J is TRBJ1-1, with TRBD1 matching over 9 bases. There are 15 residues in the CDR3. Trimming removed 8 bases from V and 4 bases from J; junction bases left unmatched: 11. CDR1 MNHNS and CDR2 SASEGT come from the germline V gene. The CDR3 region has the DNA TGTGCCAGCCGCGAACACAGGGGGCGTAGCACTGAAGCTTTCTTT. It translates to CASREHRGRSTEAFF.

This clonotype was seen ten or more times. V and J are TRBV7-2 and TRBJ1-1; D gene ambiguous. This CDR3 is built from 14 residues. Germline assignment: CDR1 SGHTA and CDR2 FQGNSA. The V and J ends lost 2 bases and 1 base respectively, with 8 bases between them. The CDR3 nucleotides read TGTGCCAGCAGCTTAATTCGGGGGAACACTGAAGCTTTCTTT. Amino acid sequence: CASSLIRGNTEAFF. The variable domain in full, completed from reference TRBV7-2 and TRBJ1-1, reads GAGVSQSPSNKVTEKGKDVELRCDPISGHTALYWYRQSLGQGLEFLIYFQGNSAPDKSGLPSDRFSAERTGGSVSTLTIQRTQQEDSAVYLCASSLIRGNTEAFFGQGTRLTVV.

This clonotype was recorded many times. The V call is TRBV20-1, the J call TRBJ2-3; 10 bases map to TRBD2. Germline V lookup: CDR1 DFQATT, CDR2 SNEGSKA (reference sequence). V shed 5 bases, J shed 4 bases, and the junction held 12 bases outside the gene matches. This CDR3 region has 16 residues. CDR3: CSAGPSSGSVADTQYF. DNA of the CDR3: TGCAGTGCTGGACCCTCTAGCGGGAGTGTGGCAGATACGCAGTATTTT.

This clonotype was observed many times. This chain joins TRBV6-1 and TRBJ1-1; 7 nucleotides line up with TRBD1. CDR1 is MNHNS and CDR2 is SASEGT in the germline V gene. With V trimmed by 7 bases and J by 2 bases, 10 bases remained unmatched. CDR3 size: 15 residues. CDR3 region: CASKRTGSGNTEAFF. The DNA of the CDR3 is TGTGCCAGCAAGAGGACAGGAAGTGGCAACACTGAAGCTTTCTTT.

This clonotype has at least ten counts. The rearrangement links TRBV4-2 to TRBJ2-7; a possible D gene is TRBD2 (5 bases). Germline assignment: CDR1 LGHNA and CDR2 YNFKEQ. The V gene lost 1 base and the J gene lost 4 bases, with 8 bases spanning the gap. The CDR3 has 13 amino acids. Here the CDR3 reads CASSQGERYEQYF. CDR3 coding DNA: TGTGCCAGCAGCCAAGGGGAGCGGTACGAGCAGTACTTC.

The sample holds many counts of this clonotype. V and J are TRBV20-1 and TRBJ2-1; TRBD2 matches at 11 bases. The CDR3 covers 15 residues. J was trimmed by 9 bases and V by 2 bases; bases with no gene match: 9. Germline CDR1 is DFQATT and CDR2 is SNEGSKA (reference sequence). CDR3 nucleotides: TGCAGTGCTAGAACTAGCGGGAGTCTTTGGAGTGAGCAGTTCTTC. This encodes CSARTSGSLWSEQFF.

This clonotype was seen ten or more times. This chain links TRBV28 with TRBJ2-5; maybe TRBD1 (6 bases). Looked up from germline, CDR1 is MDHEN and CDR2 is SYDVKM. V lost 3 bases, J lost 3 bases, and 11 bases lay in between. This CDR3 contains 14 residues. The chain's CDR3 is CASSFTRTEETQYF. As DNA, the CDR3 is TGTGCCAGCAGTTTTACCAGGACAGAAGAGACCCAGTACTTC.

This clonotype was counted at least ten times. This sequence joins TRBV10-2 and TRBJ2-7; perhaps TRBD2 as D (7 bases). Germline CDR1 reads WSHSY; CDR2 reads SAAADI. Trimming pared 2 bases from V and 0 bases from J, leaving 8 bases between. The CDR3 has 14 amino acids. The DNA for the CDR3 is TGCGCCAGCAGTGAGCGGGGGGCCTCCTACGAGCAGTACTTC. Amino acids: CASSERGASYEQYF.

This clonotype was found many times. V usage is TRBV29-1 and J usage is TRBJ2-7; 8 bases line up with TRBD2. V trimming: 2 bases; J trimming: 5 bases; junction bases outside the gene matches: 5. Germline-derived CDR1 and CDR2 are SQVTM and ANQGSEA. The CDR3 is 13 amino acids. The CDR3 is CSVETRGADEQYF. In DNA, the CDR3 is TGCAGCGTTGAAACGCGGGGGGCCGACGAGCAGTACTTC.

This clonotype was detected ten times or more. V gene TRBV10-3 combines with J gene TRBJ2-7, with 12 bases matching TRBD1. This CDR3 spans 13 amino acids. CDR1 is ENHRY, CDR2 SYGVKD, per germline. J was trimmed by 5 bases and V by 4 bases; bases with no gene match: 0. The CDR3 DNA reads as TGTGCCATCAGTGGGGACAGGGGGCACGAGCAGTACTTC. It encodes CAISGDRGHEQYF.

This clonotype was counted ten times or more. This rearrangement joins TRBV6-1 to TRBJ2-2, with D perhaps matching TRBD1 or TRBD2 (7 bases each). Germline V gives CDR1 MNHNS, CDR2 SASEGT. The CDR3 extends over 13 amino acids. Trimming left V 10 bases short and J 4 bases short, with 13 bases between. The CDR3 coding sequence is TGTGCCACCCAGGGGGGGCGCACCGGGGAGCTGTTTTTT. Translated, it gives CATQGGRTGELFF.

This clonotype was counted many times. J is TRBJ2-1 and V is TRBV5-1, with D possibly being TRBD2 (5 bases). Between the trimmed V and J ends, which lost 4 bases and 2 bases, there was a span of 10 bases. This CDR3 has 14 amino acids. Germline V lookup: CDR1 SGHRS, CDR2 YFSETQ. CDR3 in amino acids: CASSTASPYNEQFF. The CDR3 DNA follows: TGCGCCAGCAGCACCGCTAGCCCCTACAATGAGCAGTTCTTC.

This clonotype was recorded at least ten times. The rearrangement links TRBV6-1 to TRBJ1-1, with a possible D match to TRBD1 (5 bases). Trimming cost V 8 bases and J 5 bases, with 18 bases left between them. Germline-derived CDR1 and CDR2 are MNHNS and SASEGT. The CDR3 loop spans 14 amino acids. CDR3 in amino acids: CASSRRQGGTEAFF. The CDR3 bases are TGTGCCAGCTCTCGCCGGCAGGGCGGGACTGAAGCTTTCTTT.

This clonotype was observed at least ten times. The J gene is TRBJ1-2, the V gene TRBV12-3 or TRBV12-4; TRBD1 agrees at 9 bases. Trimming removed 9 bases from V and 8 bases from J; junction bases left unmatched: 7. CDR3 length: 12 amino acids. The CDR3 bases are TGTGCCAGTACAGGGGGCTGGGGCGGCTACACCTTC. This codes for CASTGGWGGYTF.

This clonotype turned up a few times. The chain has TRBV6-5 and TRBJ2-1; tentative D call: TRBD2 (5 bases). Trimming cost V 0 bases and J 0 bases, with 9 bases left between them. CDR3 length: 16 residues. The germline CDR1 and CDR2 sequences are MNHEY and SVGAGI. As DNA, the CDR3 is TGTGCCAGCAGTTACTCGAGGGCGAGCTCCTACAATGAGCAGTTCTTC. It codes for CASSYSRASSYNEQFF.

This clonotype was seen many times. The gene calls are TRBV20-1 and TRBJ1-1; D unclear. The CDR3 consists of 13 residues. V was shortened by 4 bases and J by 4 bases, with 13 bases between the two germline ends. Germline CDR1 DFQATT, CDR2 SNEGSKA (reference sequence). CDR3 nucleotide sequence: TGCAGTGCTACACTTGAGGCGGCCACTGAAGCTTTCTTT. It yields the protein CSATLEAATEAFF.